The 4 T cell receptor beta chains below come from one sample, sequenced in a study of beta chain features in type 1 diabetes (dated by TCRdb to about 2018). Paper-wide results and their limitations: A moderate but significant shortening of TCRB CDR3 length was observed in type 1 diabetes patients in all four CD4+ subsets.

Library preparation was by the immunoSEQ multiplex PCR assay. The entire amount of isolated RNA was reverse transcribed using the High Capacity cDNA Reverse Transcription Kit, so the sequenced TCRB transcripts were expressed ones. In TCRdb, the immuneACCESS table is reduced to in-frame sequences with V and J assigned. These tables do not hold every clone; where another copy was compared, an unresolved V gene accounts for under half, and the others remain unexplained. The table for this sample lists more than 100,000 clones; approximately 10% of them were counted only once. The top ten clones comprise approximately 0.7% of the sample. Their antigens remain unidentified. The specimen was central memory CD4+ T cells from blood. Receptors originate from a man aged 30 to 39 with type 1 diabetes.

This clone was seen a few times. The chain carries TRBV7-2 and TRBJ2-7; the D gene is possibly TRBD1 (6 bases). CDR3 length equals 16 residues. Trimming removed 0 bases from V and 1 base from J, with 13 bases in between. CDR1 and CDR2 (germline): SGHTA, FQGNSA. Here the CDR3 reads CASSLAVGQQSYEQYF. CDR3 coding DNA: TGTGCCAGCAGCTTAGCGGTTGGACAGCAATCCTACGAGCAGTACTTC.

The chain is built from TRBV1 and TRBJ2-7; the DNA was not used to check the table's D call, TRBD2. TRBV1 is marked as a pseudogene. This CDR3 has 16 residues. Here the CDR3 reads CTSSQEGLALSYEQYF. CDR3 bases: TGCACCAGCAGCCAAGAAGGGCTAGCCCTCTCCTACGAGCAGTACTTC.

The CDR3 coding sequence is TGCAGCGCTGAGGGCCCCGAGAGAACTGAAGCTTTCTTT. Its protein product is CSAEGPERTEAFF. The rearrangement uses TRBV29-1 and TRBJ1-1, with unresolved D. The germline V and J ends were trimmed by 7 bases and 5 bases, with 17 bases remaining between them. CDR3 size: 13 residues. The germline V gene has CDR1 SQVTM and CDR2 ANQGSEA.

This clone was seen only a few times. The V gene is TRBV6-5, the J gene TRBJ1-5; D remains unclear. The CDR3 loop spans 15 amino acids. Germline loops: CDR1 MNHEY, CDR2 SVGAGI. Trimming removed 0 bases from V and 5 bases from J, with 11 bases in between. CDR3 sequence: CASSYSAGNHQPQHF. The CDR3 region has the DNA TGTGCCAGCAGTTACTCGGCAGGCAACCATCAGCCCCAGCATTTT.